The present T cell receptor beta chain was sequenced within a study of spatial heterogeneity in lung cancer. At the level of the study: Beta-chain sequences were consistently detected more often than alpha-chain sequences. Study outcomes and limitations: Ubiquitous expanded tumor TCRs appeared in blood more at resection than follow-up.

CDR1 and CDR2 (germline): MNHEY, SMNVEV (reference sequence). The CDR3 is made up of 14 amino acids. V was shortened by 3 bases and J by 7 bases, with 10 bases between the two germline ends. TCRdb recomputed calls from the 5' RACE reads with MiXCR, one row per CDR3 protein. The table includes around 110,000 distinct CDR3 sequences, 10% to 15% detected once. Time point noted: blood at routine non-recurrence follow-up after resection. Whole RNA, which was extracted from tumor, nontumor lung tissue or frozen PBMC, was sequenced without any cell sorting. In its sample, this clonotype was seen many times. Antigen specificity is unknown.

This clonotype was obtained from a male donor with early-stage non-small cell lung cancer. The sample in question was PBMCs, obtained at follow-up. The V and J genes are TRBV27 and TRBJ1-6; D perhaps matches TRBD1 (6 bases). The CDR3 spells CASSFEGENSPLHF. CDR3 bases: TGTGCCAGCAGTTTCGAGGGGGAGAATTCACCCCTCCACTTT.